The T cell receptor (beta chain) under discussion was sequenced for a study of cytomegalovirus exposure and HLA in healthy donors. With V trimmed by 5 bases and J by 6 bases, 10 bases remained unmatched. From germline, CDR1 is SGHTA and CDR2 FQGNSA. There are 16 residues in the CDR3. PCR amplification relied on 60 Vbeta primers (plus 13 Jbeta primers). TCRdb keeps only in-frame clones here, not all; method: immunoSEQ multiplex PCR. The sample lists about 160,000 clones, more than 65% occurring once. The chain is built from TRBV7-2 and TRBJ2-2, with TRBD2 matching over 9 bases. The sample consisted of PBMCs. The sequence derives from a man aged 50 to 60 in good health and CMV-seropositive. CDR3 in amino acids: CASSLGLAYRSGELFF. The CDR3 DNA follows: TGTGCCAGCAGCCTCGGACTAGCGTATCGGTCCGGGGAGCTGTTTTTT.